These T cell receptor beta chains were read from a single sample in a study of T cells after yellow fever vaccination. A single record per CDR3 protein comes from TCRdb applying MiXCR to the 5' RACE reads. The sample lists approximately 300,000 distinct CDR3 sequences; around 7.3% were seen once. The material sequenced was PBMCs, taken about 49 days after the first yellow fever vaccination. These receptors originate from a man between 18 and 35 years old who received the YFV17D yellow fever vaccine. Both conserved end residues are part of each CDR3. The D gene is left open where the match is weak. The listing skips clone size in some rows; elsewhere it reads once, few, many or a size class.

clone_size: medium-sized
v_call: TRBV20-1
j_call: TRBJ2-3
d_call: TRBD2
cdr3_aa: CSASQRTSGTDTQYF
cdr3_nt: TGCAGTGCTAGCCAAAGAACTAGCGGGACAGATACGCAGTATTTT

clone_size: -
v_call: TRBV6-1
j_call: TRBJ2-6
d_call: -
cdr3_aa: CASSPGRTPPRLPDVLTF
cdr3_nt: TGTGCCAGCAGCCCAGGACGAACCCCCCCGAGGCTACCAGACGTCCTGACTTTC

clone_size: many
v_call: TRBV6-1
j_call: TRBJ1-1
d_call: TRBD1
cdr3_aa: CASSRQGRNTEAFF
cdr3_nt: TGTGCCAGCAGCCGACAGGGAAGGAACACTGAAGCTTTCTTT

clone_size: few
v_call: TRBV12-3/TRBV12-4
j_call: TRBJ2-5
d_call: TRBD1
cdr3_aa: CASSSWTGKETQYF
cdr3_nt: TGTGCCAGCAGTTCTTGGACAGGGAAAGAGACCCAGTACTTC

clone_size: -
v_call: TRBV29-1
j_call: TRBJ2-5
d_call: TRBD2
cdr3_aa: CSVEGGRGGVETQYF
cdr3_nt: TGCAGCGTCGAAGGGGGGCGGGGGGGCGTCGAGACCCAGTACTTC

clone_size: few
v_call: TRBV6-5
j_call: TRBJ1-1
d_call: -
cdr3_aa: CASSSGKVNTEAFF
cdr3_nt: TGTGCCAGCAGTTCCGGGAAGGTGAACACTGAAGCTTTCTTT

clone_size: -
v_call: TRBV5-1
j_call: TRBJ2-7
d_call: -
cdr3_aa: CASSLGFGGSVYEQYF
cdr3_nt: TGCGCCAGCAGCTTGGGATTTGGGGGTTCCGTATACGAGCAGTACTTC

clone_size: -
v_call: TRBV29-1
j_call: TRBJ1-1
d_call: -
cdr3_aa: CSVDGQLNTEAFF
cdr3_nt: TGCAGCGTTGACGGACAGCTGAACACTGAAGCTTTCTTT

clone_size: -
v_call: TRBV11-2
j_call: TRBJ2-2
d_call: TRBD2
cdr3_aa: CASSYRDYVPGELFF
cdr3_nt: TGTGCCAGCAGCTACCGGGACTACGTACCCGGGGAGCTGTTTTTT

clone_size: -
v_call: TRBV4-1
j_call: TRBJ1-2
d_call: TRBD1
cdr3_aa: CASSQDPSDRGVYGYTF
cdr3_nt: TGCGCCAGCAGCCAAGATCCCTCGGACAGGGGTGTTTATGGCTACACCTTC

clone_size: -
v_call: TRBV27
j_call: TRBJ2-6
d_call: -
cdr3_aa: CASSSPYRAGANVLTF
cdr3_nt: TGTGCCAGCAGTTCGCCGTACAGGGCTGGGGCCAACGTCCTGACTTTC

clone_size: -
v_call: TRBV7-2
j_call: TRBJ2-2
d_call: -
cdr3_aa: CASSRHDPGASGELFF
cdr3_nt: TGTGCCAGCAGCCGTCACGACCCGGGGGCGTCCGGGGAGCTGTTTTTT

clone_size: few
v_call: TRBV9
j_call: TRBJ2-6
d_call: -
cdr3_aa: CASSPLRDSYFSGANVLTF
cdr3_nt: TGTGCCAGCAGCCCCCTAAGGGACTCCTACTTCTCTGGGGCCAACGTCCTGACTTTC

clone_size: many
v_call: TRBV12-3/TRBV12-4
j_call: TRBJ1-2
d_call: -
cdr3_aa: CASSLFGGGEGYGYTF
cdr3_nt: TGTGCCAGCAGTTTATTCGGGGGGGGAGAGGGCTATGGCTACACCTTC

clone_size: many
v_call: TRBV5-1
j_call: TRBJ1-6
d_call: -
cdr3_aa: CASSLDRAHNSPLHF
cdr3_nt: TGCGCCAGCAGCTTGGACCGGGCCCATAATTCACCCCTCCACTTT

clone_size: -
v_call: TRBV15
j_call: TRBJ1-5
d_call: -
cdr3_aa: CATSRDMGVNQPQHF
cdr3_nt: TGTGCCACCAGCAGAGATATGGGGGTCAATCAGCCCCAGCATTTT

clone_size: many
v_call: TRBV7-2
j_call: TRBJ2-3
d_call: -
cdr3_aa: CASSSYRDTQYF
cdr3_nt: TGTGCCAGCAGCTCCTACAGAGATACGCAGTATTTT

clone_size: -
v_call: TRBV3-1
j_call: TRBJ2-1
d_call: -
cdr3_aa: CASRSQGDEQFF
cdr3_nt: TGTGCCAGCAGGTCCCAGGGAGATGAGCAGTTCTTC

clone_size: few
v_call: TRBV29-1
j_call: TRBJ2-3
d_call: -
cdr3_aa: CSTGGTDTQYF
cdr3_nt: TGCAGCACCGGGGGCACAGATACGCAGTATTTT

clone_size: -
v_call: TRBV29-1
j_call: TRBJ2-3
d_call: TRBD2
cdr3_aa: CSVEAQLAGGPTDTQYF
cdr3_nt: TGCAGCGTTGAAGCCCAGCTAGCGGGGGGACCCACAGATACGCAGTATTTT

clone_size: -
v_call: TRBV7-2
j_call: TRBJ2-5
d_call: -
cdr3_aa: CASSRQTQGGETQYF
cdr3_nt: TGTGCCAGCAGCCGACAAACACAGGGCGGCGAGACCCAGTACTTC

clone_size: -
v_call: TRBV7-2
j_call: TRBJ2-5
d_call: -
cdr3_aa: CASSPTWQDTQYF
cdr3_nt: TGTGCCAGCAGCCCAACGTGGCAAGATACCCAGTACTTC

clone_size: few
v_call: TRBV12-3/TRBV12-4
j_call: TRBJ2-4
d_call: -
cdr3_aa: CASSTENIQYF
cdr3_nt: TGTGCCAGCAGTACCGAAAACATTCAGTACTTC

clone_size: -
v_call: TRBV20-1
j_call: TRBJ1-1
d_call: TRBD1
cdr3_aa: CSAGDRGTEAFF
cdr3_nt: TGCAGTGCAGGGGACAGGGGAACTGAAGCTTTCTTT

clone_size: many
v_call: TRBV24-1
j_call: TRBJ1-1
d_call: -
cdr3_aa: CATLMPEGHHTEAFF
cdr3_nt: TGTGCCACCCTCATGCCCGAGGGGCACCACACTGAAGCTTTCTTT

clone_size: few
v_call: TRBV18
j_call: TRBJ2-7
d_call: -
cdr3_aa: CASSPDSAIEQYF
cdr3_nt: TGTGCCAGCTCACCCGACAGCGCGATCGAGCAGTACTTC

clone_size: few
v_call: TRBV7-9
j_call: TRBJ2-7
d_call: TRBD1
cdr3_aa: CASSAPRDRSPYEQYF
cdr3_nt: TGTGCCAGCAGCGCTCCCCGGGACAGGTCCCCATACGAGCAGTACTTC

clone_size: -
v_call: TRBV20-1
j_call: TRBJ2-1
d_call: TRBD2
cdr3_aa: CSASLAGRWNEQFF
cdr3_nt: TGCAGTGCTAGCCTAGCGGGGCGGTGGAATGAGCAGTTCTTC

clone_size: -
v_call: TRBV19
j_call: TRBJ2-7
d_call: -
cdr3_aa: CASSMVQAGYYEQYF
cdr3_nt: TGTGCCAGTAGTATGGTACAGGCTGGGTACTACGAGCAGTACTTC

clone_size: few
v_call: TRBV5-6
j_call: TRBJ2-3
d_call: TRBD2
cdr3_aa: CASSRGVLRDSDTQYF
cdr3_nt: TGTGCCAGCAGCCGGGGGGTGCTACGGGACTCAGATACGCAGTATTTT

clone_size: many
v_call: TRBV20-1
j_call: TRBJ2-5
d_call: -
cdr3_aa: CSALRREETQYF
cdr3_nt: TGCAGTGCTTTGCGCAGGGAAGAGACCCAGTACTTC

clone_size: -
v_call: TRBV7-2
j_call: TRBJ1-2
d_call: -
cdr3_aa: CASSLRNGQQSYTF
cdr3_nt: TGTGCCAGCAGCTTAAGGAATGGACAGCAAAGCTACACCTTC

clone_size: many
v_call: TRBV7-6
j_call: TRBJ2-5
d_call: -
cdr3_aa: CASSSPPDGTGETQYF
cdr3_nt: TGTGCCAGCAGCTCGCCCCCCGACGGGACCGGGGAGACCCAGTACTTC

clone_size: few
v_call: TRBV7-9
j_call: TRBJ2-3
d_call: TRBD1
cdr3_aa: CASSYRGGDTQYF
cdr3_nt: TGTGCCAGCAGCTACAGGGGTGGAGATACGCAGTATTTT

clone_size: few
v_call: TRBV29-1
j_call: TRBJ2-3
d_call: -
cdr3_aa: CSVEGLVGIRDTQYF
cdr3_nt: TGCAGCGTTGAAGGGTTGGTGGGGATCAGGGATACGCAGTATTTT

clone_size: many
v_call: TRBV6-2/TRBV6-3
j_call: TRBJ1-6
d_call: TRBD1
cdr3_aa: CASRQGWNSPLHF
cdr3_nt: TGTGCCAGCAGACAGGGGTGGAATTCACCCCTCCACTTT

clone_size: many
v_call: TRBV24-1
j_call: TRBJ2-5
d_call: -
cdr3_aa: CATSDFSGHKTQYF
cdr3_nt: TGTGCCACCAGTGATTTCTCGGGGCACAAGACCCAGTACTTC

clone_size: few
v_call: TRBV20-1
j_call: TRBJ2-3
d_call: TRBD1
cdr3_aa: CSASPAHGTGSTDTQYF
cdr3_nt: TGCAGTGCTAGTCCTGCCCACGGGACAGGGTCCACAGATACGCAGTATTTT

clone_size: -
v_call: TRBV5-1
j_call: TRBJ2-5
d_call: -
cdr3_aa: CASSYGRPKETQYF
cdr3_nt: TGCGCCAGCAGCTACGGACGGCCGAAAGAGACCCAGTACTTC

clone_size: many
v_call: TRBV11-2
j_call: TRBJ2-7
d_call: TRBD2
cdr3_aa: CASSRQIGGLAGSSSYEQYF
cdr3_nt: TGTGCCAGCAGCCGCCAAATCGGTGGACTAGCGGGCTCGAGCTCCTACGAGCAGTACTTC

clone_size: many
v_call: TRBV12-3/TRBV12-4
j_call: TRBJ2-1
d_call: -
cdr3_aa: CASSHDFNEQFF
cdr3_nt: TGTGCCAGCAGTCACGACTTCAATGAGCAGTTCTTC

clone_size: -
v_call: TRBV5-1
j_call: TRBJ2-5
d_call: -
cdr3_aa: CASSSSETQYF
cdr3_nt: TGCGCCAGCAGTAGTTCAGAGACCCAGTACTTC

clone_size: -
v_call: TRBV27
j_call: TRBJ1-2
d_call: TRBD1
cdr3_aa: CASSISQGGLLTDGYTF
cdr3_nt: TGTGCCAGCAGCATATCCCAGGGGGGGCTTCTCACCGATGGCTACACCTTC

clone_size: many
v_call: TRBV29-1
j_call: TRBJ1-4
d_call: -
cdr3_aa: CSVEGSTENNEKLFF
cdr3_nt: TGCAGCGTTGAAGGTTCGACAGAGAATAATGAAAAACTGTTTTTT